Sequencing of this T cell receptor (beta chain) was carried out in a study of neurological immune-mediated disorders. Time point denoted: longitudinal time-point 3. Unsorted libraries came from 2 million PBMCs stored at -80 °C. The CDR3 loop spans 17 amino acids. CDR1 KGHSH and CDR2 LQKENI come from the germline V gene. V trimming: 5 bases; J trimming: 0 bases; junction bases outside the gene matches: 7. The cDNA was generated by 5'RACE with 10-nucleotide random UMIs. The output of every sequencing run exceeded 170 million TCR-beta sequences, derived from 15-18 subjects. TCRdb used MiXCR to reprocess the 5' RACE reads, holding one entry per CDR3 protein. The sample lists approximately 47,000 distinct CDR3 sequences, approximately 13% occurring once.

The V call is TRBV18, the J call TRBJ1-5; TRBD1 agrees at 10 bases. This clonotype was obtained from a man under 40 in good health. The sequenced sample was PBMCs. CDR3 coding DNA: TGTGCCAGCTCATCGGACAGGGGGGCTTATAGCAATCAGCCCCAGCATTTT. This sequence encodes CASSSDRGAYSNQPQHF.